This T cell receptor (beta chain) is from a study of T-cell reconstitution after alpha-beta-depleted transplantation in children. Points from the study as a whole: Most T-cell counts and diversity one year after the transplant came from T cells that were newly produced. Some patients' high day-60 TCRbeta diversity was traced to surviving recipient T cells and thymic progenitors.

This CDR3 has 15 residues. Germline V lookup: CDR1 MNHEY, CDR2 SVGEGT. The germline V and J ends were trimmed by 0 bases and 1 base, with 9 bases remaining between them. TCRbeta library construction was performed incorporating unique molecular identifiers. In TCRdb, the PCR reads were re-called with MiXCR into one record per CDR3 protein. The sample includes about 16,000 distinct CDR3 sequences, 4.5% to 6.5% of them seen just once. This clonotype was found many times. What it recognizes is unknown. The rearrangement links TRBV6-2 or TRBV6-3 to TRBJ2-5, with D possibly TRBD1 on 6 matching bases. The source was PBMCs, collected before TCRalphabeta/CD19-depleted stem cell transplant. This TCR derives from a boy aged 10-17 years with acute lymphoblastic leukemia, due to receive a stem cell transplant. The CDR3 nucleotides read TGTGCCAGCAGTTACTCAGGGACACTCCAAGAGACCCAGTACTTC. Amino acid sequence: CASSYSGTLQETQYF.